Described below is a single T cell receptor beta chain sequence and its context. Its specificity is unknown. The data belong to a study of beta chain features in type 1 diabetes. Overall study context: Sorted cells, approximately 110 million in number, were examined across all samples.

Sequencing targeted expressed TCRB transcripts, as all isolated RNA had been reverse transcribed. Produced via immunoSEQ multiplex PCR; TCRdb's table is partial and in-frame only. The sample lists about 150,000 clones, 11% occurring once. Trimming stripped 6 bases from V and 5 bases from J, with 16 bases between. The CDR3 runs 15 residues. The germline V gene encodes CDR1 SGHAT and CDR2 FQNNGV. Study-level findings and limits: In patients and controls equally, PCR might favor templates that are shorter. There was a moderate but significant shortening of TCRB CDR3s in all four CD4+ subsets of Type 1 diabetes patients. Cells with high TCR expression could be over-represented by cDNA sequencing.

The TCR originated in a man between 18 and 35 years old in good health. The sequenced material came from central memory CD4+ T cells from blood. The V and J genes are TRBV11-2 and TRBJ2-2, with D possibly TRBD2 on 6 matching bases. The CDR3 coding sequence is TGTGCCAGCAGAAAACCGGGACTTGGAACCGGGGAGCTGTTTTTT. It yields the protein CASRKPGLGTGELFF.